This T cell receptor beta chain was recovered during a study of beta chain features in type 1 diabetes. Study details: Sorted cells, about 98,000,000 in number, were examined across all samples. Broader study findings: The naive, central memory and Treg TCRB repertoires looked more alike in patients than they did in healthy donors.

Germline values: CDR1 LNHNV, CDR2 YYDKDF (reference sequence). The V end lost 3 bases, the J end lost 0 bases, and 11 bases lay between the germline ends. The CDR3 consists of 15 residues. This clone occurred a few times. The antigen remains undetermined. Reverse transcription of all isolated RNA meant that expressed TCRB transcripts were sequenced. An average of approximately 3.6 million reads was obtained for naive, central memory and regulatory T cell samples. Produced via immunoSEQ multiplex PCR; TCRdb's table is partial and in-frame only. The profile shows around 400,000 clones, 10% to 15% of them singletons. Every donor had blood drawn once into heparin, around 0.12 L on average.

The sequenced sample was naive CD4+ T cells from blood. The genes are TRBV15 and TRBJ1-2; D is unclear. The sequence was collected from a man aged 18 to 30 in good health. The CDR3 here is CATSRGGRTNYGYTF. CDR3 nucleotide sequence: TGTGCCACCAGCAGGGGCGGGAGGACTAACTATGGCTACACCTTC.